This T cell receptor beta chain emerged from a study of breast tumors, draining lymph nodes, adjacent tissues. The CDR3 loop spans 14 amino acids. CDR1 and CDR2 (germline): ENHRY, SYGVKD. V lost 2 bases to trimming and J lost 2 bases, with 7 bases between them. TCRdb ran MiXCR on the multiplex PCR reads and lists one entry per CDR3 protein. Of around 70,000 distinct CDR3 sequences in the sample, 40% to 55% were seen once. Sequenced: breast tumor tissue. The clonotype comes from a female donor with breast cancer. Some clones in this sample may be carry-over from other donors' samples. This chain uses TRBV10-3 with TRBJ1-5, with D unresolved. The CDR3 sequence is CAISERVGNQPQHF. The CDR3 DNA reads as TGTGCCATCAGTGAGAGGGTGGGCAATCAGCCCCAGCATTTT.